The clone carrying this T cell receptor (beta chain) was seen a handful of times. No antigen is known for it. This specimen belongs to a study of cytomegalovirus exposure and HLA in healthy donors. For the study at large: It was reported in a later analysis that the same platform had been used for the 120 or so validation repertoires as for the roughly 650 first-cohort repertoires.

The V gene's germline CDR1 is MNHNY and CDR2 SVGAGI (reference sequence). Trimming stripped 8 bases from V and 2 bases from J, with 13 bases between. This CDR3 contains 13 residues. This table comes from immunoSEQ multiplex PCR, and its TCRdb copy is limited to in-frame clones, with some not included. Among roughly 350,000 clones listed, 70% to 90% were seen once. Study-wide points: Reported results showed that the classifier diagnosed cytomegalovirus status with high specificity and sensitivity.

The sample was PBMCs. The receptor was isolated from a woman aged 18-30 years in good health and CMV-seronegative. The chain combines TRBV6-6 with TRBJ2-7, with D tentatively TRBD1 (5 bases). As DNA, the CDR3 is TGTGCCAGCCAGGGCCAGAGGCCCTACGAGCAGTACTTC. Translation gives CASQGQRPYEQYF.